This T cell receptor beta chain was sequenced during a study of prognosis after radiotherapy for stage I lung cancer. Across the study: Recruitment took place in Nanjing, China, where patients with stage I non-small cell lung cancer were enrolled between early 2018 and 2019.

It was by two-round multiplex PCR that TCR beta CDR3 was amplified from genomic DNA. The first PCR round targeted every TRBV and TRBJ gene with specific primers. Second-round PCR used universal primers. TCRdb re-called the multiplex PCR reads with MiXCR, one entry per CDR3 protein. In the table there are about 35,000 distinct CDR3 sequences, 30% to 35% of which are singletons. Ten or more counts support this clonotype. There are 13 residues in the CDR3. Germline V gene lookup returns CDR1 MGHRA and CDR2 YSYEKL. V shed 0 bases and J shed 4 bases, with 5 bases lying between them. The sequencing used PBMCs, collected before or after stereotactic body radiation therapy (not recorded which). The chain has TRBV4-1 and TRBJ2-3; possibly TRBD2 for D (5 bases). The clonotype originates from a donor aged 50 or older with non-small cell lung cancer. CDR3 DNA sequence: TGCGCCAGCAGCCAAGAAGCGGCAGATACGCAGTATTTT. Translated, it gives CASSQEAADTQYF.